This is a list of T cell receptor beta chains from one sample in a study of T cell changes during pregnancy in multiple sclerosis. Profiling relied on immunoSEQ multiplex PCR, and the TCRdb table lists in-frame clones only, not all of them. The sample holds roughly 48,000 clones; 80% to 95% are singletons and the top ten take 0.75% to 0.95%. Sequenced here: CD4+ T cells from peripheral blood mononuclear cells, sampled in the second trimester of pregnancy. The receptors were sampled from a female donor in good health, enrolled as a control in a pregnancy study. CDR3s include the opening cysteine and the closing phenylalanine or tryptophan. D genes are given only for firm matches. Not all rows give a size; the values are once, few, many and, for expanded clones, a class.

cdr3_nt cdr3_aa d_call v_call clone_size j_call
TGTGCCAGCAGCTTTGGGGGGGGCCACAATGAGCAGTTCTTC CASSFGGGHNEQFF NA TRBV7-9 NA TRBJ2-1
TGCGCCAGCAGCCTTGGGATACGGGGGACTGAGCAGTTCTTC CASSLGIRGTEQFF NA TRBV4-1 NA TRBJ2-1
TGTGCCAGCAGCCCACGGGGGTTCAAGAACGAGCAGTACTTC CASSPRGFKNEQYF NA TRBV5-8 NA TRBJ2-7
TGTGCCAGCAGCCCTGGACAGGGGAAAACCTACGAGCAGTACTTC CASSPGQGKTYEQYF TRBD1 TRBV11-3 NA TRBJ2-7
TGTGCCAGCAGCAGGGGACTAGCGGGAACCTACGAGCAGTACTTC CASSRGLAGTYEQYF TRBD2 TRBV6-5 once TRBJ2-7
TGTGCCAGCTCACCAAGGGACTCCAGGAGCTCCTACGAGCAGTACTTC CASSPRDSRSSYEQYF NA TRBV18 NA TRBJ2-7
TGTGCCAGCAGCCAATTCGGGGGGCCCCCGGGCTACACCTTC CASSQFGGPPGYTF NA TRBV4-2 NA TRBJ1-2
TGTGCCAGCAGAGACTCTGACAGGGGCACTGAAGCTTTCTTT CASRDSDRGTEAFF TRBD1 TRBV6-4 NA TRBJ1-1
TGTGCCAGTAGTATTGAGCAAACTACGCAGTATTTT CASSIEQTTQYF NA TRBV19 once TRBJ2-3
TGTGCCAGCAGCTTAGGACAGGAGAACACTGAAGCTTTCTTT CASSLGQENTEAFF NA TRBV7-2 NA TRBJ1-1
TGTGCCACCAGACCGGGACAGCACACAGATACGCAGTATTTT CATRPGQHTDTQYF TRBD1 TRBV15 NA TRBJ2-3
TGTGCCAGCAGCCGACAGCGCCATACGCAGTATTTT CASSRQRHTQYF NA TRBV28 NA TRBJ2-3
TGTGCCAGCAGATCCACAGGGGGCGGCAATCAGCCCCAGCATTTT CASRSTGGGNQPQHF TRBD1 TRBV6-5 NA TRBJ1-5
TGCGCCAGCAGCTTGGTTGGGGGGAGACTAGCGGGGACACAAGAGACCCAGTACTTC CASSLVGGRLAGTQETQYF TRBD2 TRBV5-1 NA TRBJ2-5
TGTGCCAGCAGCGTAGGGACAGGGTTTTATGGCTACACCTTC CASSVGTGFYGYTF TRBD1 TRBV9 NA TRBJ1-2
TGTGCCAGCAGTCCCTCGTCTTCCGGAAACACCATATATTTT CASSPSSSGNTIYF NA TRBV2 NA TRBJ1-3
TGTGCCAGCTGCCAGGCCGGCTGCAATGAGCAGTTCTTC CASCQAGCNEQFF NA TRBV27 NA TRBJ2-1
TGCGCCAGCAGCTTGGCTGGGGTTTTGGAGGGGTCTAGAGGCTACACCTTC CASSLAGVLEGSRGYTF NA TRBV5-1 NA TRBJ1-2
TGTGCCAGCACCCGACAGGGGGCTAATGAAAAACTGTTTTTT CASTRQGANEKLFF TRBD1 TRBV7-9 NA TRBJ1-4
TGTGCCAGCACCCTGGACTCGGCAGGCGAGCAGTACTTC CASTLDSAGEQYF NA TRBV7-2 NA TRBJ2-7
TGTGCCAGCAGCACCGCTCCGGGACTAGATCACCACGAGCAGTACTTC CASSTAPGLDHHEQYF TRBD2 TRBV7-9 NA TRBJ2-7
TGTGCCAGCAGTATCTTGACAGGGGGCAGGAGCACTGAAGCTTTCTTT CASSILTGGRSTEAFF TRBD1 TRBV28 NA TRBJ1-1
TGTGCCAGCAGCTCCGGACAGGGTCTAGCCAAAAACATTCAGTACTTC CASSSGQGLAKNIQYF TRBD1 TRBV7-3 NA TRBJ2-4
TGTGCCAGCAGTGAAACTTTAACAGTAGGTTCAACTAATGAAAAACTGTTTTTT CASSETLTVGSTNEKLFF NA TRBV25-1 NA TRBJ1-4
TGCAGTGGGAGTGACAATGAAAAACTGTTTTTT CSGSDNEKLFF NA TRBV20-1 few TRBJ1-4
TGTGCCAGCAGCCAAGTACAGATAATCTCTGGAAACACCATATATTTT CASSQVQIISGNTIYF NA TRBV14 NA TRBJ1-3
TGCGCCAGCAGCTTGGGGTCAGGGAACGGAAACACCATATATTTT CASSLGSGNGNTIYF NA TRBV5-1 NA TRBJ1-3
TGCGCCAGCAGCACCTCTAGCGGGAGTGTTGGAGATACGCAGTATTTT CASSTSSGSVGDTQYF TRBD2 TRBV4-3 once TRBJ2-3
TGTGCCAGCTCCCAAAGACAGGGGAAGAGTGGAAACACCATATATTTT CASSQRQGKSGNTIYF TRBD1 TRBV18 NA TRBJ1-3
TGTGCCAGCAGTGAAGAAAGCCACAATCAGCCCCAGCATTTT CASSEESHNQPQHF NA TRBV2 NA TRBJ1-5
TGTGCCAGCAGCCGAGGGACAGGGAATTTCGACACTGAAGCTTTCTTT CASSRGTGNFDTEAFF TRBD1 TRBV28 few TRBJ1-1
TGTGCCAGCAGCTTAGCTCCTCTGACGGTAGCGGGAGTCGCAGATACGCAGTATTTT CASSLAPLTVAGVADTQYF TRBD2 TRBV11-3 NA TRBJ2-3
TGCAGCGTTGGAGGGGGCGGTAATCAGCCCCAGCATTTT CSVGGGGNQPQHF TRBD1 TRBV29-1 few TRBJ1-5
TGTGCCAGTAGTATTGGTACTCGGGCTACAGGCAATGAGCAGTTCTTC CASSIGTRATGNEQFF NA TRBV19 NA TRBJ2-1
TGTGCCAGCAGCTTAGCCCTAGCGGGCTCCTACAATGAGCAGTTCTTC CASSLALAGSYNEQFF TRBD2 TRBV7-9 NA TRBJ2-1